This is a list of T cell receptor beta chains from one sample in a study of response to subunit inactivated influenza vaccine. MiXCR, applied by TCRdb to the RT-PCR reads, yields one record per CDR3 protein. This sample has around 520,000 distinct CDR3 sequences, with about an eighth found just once. Sample: PBMCs from blood, taken on the day of vaccination. The receptors come from a man aged 50-59 years who received an inactivated influenza vaccine. The CDR3 runs from the conserved cysteine through the conserved F or W. Size is stated for part of the rows, as once, few or many counts, or as a class when the clone is expanded.

many TRBJ2-1 TRBV7-6 CASSAGGPYNEQFF
. TRBJ2-7 TRBV12-3/TRBV12-4 CASSPPPGRGSYEQYF
. TRBJ2-1 TRBV11-1 CASSLIVSGGSAAYNEQFF
once TRBJ2-5 TRBV7-2 CVSSNEPRRETQYF
. TRBJ2-1 TRBV20-1 CSALVPSSAYNEQFF
few TRBJ1-2 TRBV5-1 CASSFQGGYTF
. TRBJ1-5 TRBV15 CATSRVVGNQPQHF
many TRBJ1-6 TRBV7-9 CASSPLLWQGRLEANSPLHF
many TRBJ2-1 TRBV20-1 CSASPQGLGSYNEQFF
. TRBJ1-6 TRBV2 CASRYRDGGNSPLHF
. TRBJ1-1 TRBV7-2 CASSFSNTDREAFF
many TRBJ1-1 TRBV29-1 CSVERGGVNTEAFF
few TRBJ1-5 TRBV7-2 CASSLAQEGAQHF
few TRBJ2-3 TRBV5-1 CASRLAGGDTQYF
. TRBJ2-3 TRBV10-3 CAISDPLGQRDTQYF
. TRBJ2-1 TRBV6-5 CASSYFAGGVAEQFF
few TRBJ2-1 TRBV3-1 CASSPLGEQFF
. TRBJ2-7 TRBV28 CASKPGTSGRATYEQYF
. TRBJ2-3 TRBV5-6 CASSWGVDTDTQYF
. TRBJ1-4 TRBV6-5 CASSYRDSLNEKLFF
few TRBJ2-3 TRBV11-2 CASSPPGRGYQSTDTQYF
many TRBJ1-3 TRBV5-6 CASRERSGNTIYF
. TRBJ2-2 TRBV12-5 CASVILGREGRSGTNTGELFF
. TRBJ2-2 TRBV6-6 CASTGPGVGELFF
few TRBJ2-7 TRBV4-3 CASSQDPSENSYEQYF
few TRBJ1-3 TRBV7-9 CASSLNRGPHSGNTIYF
few TRBJ2-1 TRBV12-3/TRBV12-4 CASRGDIYNEQFF
. TRBJ1-2 TRBV20-1 CSAREGPSYGYTF
many TRBJ2-7 TRBV12-3/TRBV12-4 CASKGGWGYEQYF
few TRBJ1-2 TRBV6-1 CASLGDTGYGYTF
few TRBJ2-1 TRBV7-3 CASSPNAGPHNEQFF
few TRBJ1-1 TRBV15 CATSRQQGNTEAFF
. TRBJ2-5 TRBV12-3/TRBV12-4 CASSLKRGVYQETQYF
. TRBJ2-2 TRBV30 CAWSAGLGALNTGELFF
. TRBJ2-1 TRBV20-1 CSGGFYNEQFF
many TRBJ2-1 TRBV7-2 CASSLISGRASYNEQFF
. TRBJ2-5 TRBV7-6 CASSLWTGGGTQYF
many TRBJ2-7 TRBV15 CATSRGRDSYEQYF
few TRBJ2-3 TRBV5-1 CASSLAPTGPSTDTQYF
few TRBJ2-1 TRBV4-3 CASSQDSTGRDEQFF
. TRBJ1-2 TRBV19 CASSLQLMTANYGYTF
. TRBJ2-2 TRBV15 CATSNGIGELFF
. TRBJ2-3 TRBV18 CASSPPTKTDTQYF
few TRBJ1-6 TRBV20-1 CSAPTGANNSPLHF
. TRBJ2-3 TRBV20-1 CSAHSGTGGTDTQYF
few TRBJ1-5 TRBV20-1 CSAKGGSDQPQHF
. TRBJ1-1 TRBV2 CASSDGVSEAFF
. TRBJ2-1 TRBV5-6 CASSRRGLVGNEQFF